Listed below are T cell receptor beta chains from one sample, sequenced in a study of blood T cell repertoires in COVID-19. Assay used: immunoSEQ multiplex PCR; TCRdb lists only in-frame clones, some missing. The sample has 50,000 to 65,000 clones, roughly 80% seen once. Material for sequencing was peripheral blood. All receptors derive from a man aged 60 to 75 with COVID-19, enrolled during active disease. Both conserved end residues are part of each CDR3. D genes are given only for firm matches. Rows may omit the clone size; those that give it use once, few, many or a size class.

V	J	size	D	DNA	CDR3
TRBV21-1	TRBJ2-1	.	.	TGTGCCAGCAGCAAAACCCCCGGAGGGTGGAGCTACAATGAGCAGTTCTTC	CASSKTPGGWSYNEQFF
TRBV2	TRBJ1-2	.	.	TGTGCCAGCAGTGAATTGCCAGGGTATGGCTACACCTTC	CASSELPGYGYTF
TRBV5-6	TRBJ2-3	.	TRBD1	TGTGCCAGCAGCTTGAAGGGGGCGAATACGCAGTATTTT	CASSLKGANTQYF
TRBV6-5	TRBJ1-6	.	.	TGTGCCAGCAGTAGTGGAGGCTTTTCACCCCTCCACTTT	CASSSGGFSPLHF
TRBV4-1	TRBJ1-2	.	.	TGCGCCAGCAGCGCACAGACTAACTATGGCTACACCTTC	CASSAQTNYGYTF
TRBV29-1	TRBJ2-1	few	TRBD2	TGCAGCGTTGTTCGGAGGGAGGGAATGCGGAATGAGCAGTTCTTC	CSVVRREGMRNEQFF
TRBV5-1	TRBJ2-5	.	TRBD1	TGCGCCAGCAGCCTTACTGGACAGGGGGCGGAGACCCAGTACTTC	CASSLTGQGAETQYF
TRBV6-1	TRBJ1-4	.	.	TGTGCCAGCAGTGAGTTCCAGGGGCGGCGTGAAAAACTGTTTTTT	CASSEFQGRREKLFF
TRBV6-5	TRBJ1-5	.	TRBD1	TGTGCCAGCAGTTCCGGGACAGGGGACTCAGAGCCCCAGCATTTT	CASSSGTGDSEPQHF
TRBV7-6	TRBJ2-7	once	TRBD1	TGTGCCAGCAGCTCAGGACAGGGTCTTTCCTACGAGCAGTACTTC	CASSSGQGLSYEQYF
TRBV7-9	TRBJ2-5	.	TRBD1	TGTGCCAGCAGCTTCATGGGACAGATCCAAGAGACCCAGTACTTC	CASSFMGQIQETQYF
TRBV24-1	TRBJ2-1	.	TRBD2	TGTGCCACCAGTGACTCCCTAGCGGTCGGTTACAATGAGCAGTTCTTC	CATSDSLAVGYNEQFF
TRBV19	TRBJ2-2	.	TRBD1	TGTGCCAGTAGCGGACAGGGGGCGAACACCGGGGAGCTGTTTTTT	CASSGQGANTGELFF
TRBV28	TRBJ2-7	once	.	TGTGCCAGCAGAAGCTTTGGGGGACTCATACCCTACGAGCAGTACTTC	CASRSFGGLIPYEQYF
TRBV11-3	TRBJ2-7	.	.	TGTGCCAGCAGCTTTGCTGCGGAGAACGAGCAGTACTTC	CASSFAAENEQYF
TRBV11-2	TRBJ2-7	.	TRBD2	TGTGCCAGCAGCTTAGGACTAGCGGGTTACGAGCAGTACTTC	CASSLGLAGYEQYF
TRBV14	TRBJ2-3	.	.	TGTGCCAGCGGGCCTAGCACAGATACGCAGTATTTT	CASGPSTDTQYF
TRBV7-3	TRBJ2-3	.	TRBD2	TGTGCCAGCAGCTCATTAGCGGGAGGGAGAGCAACAGATACGCAGTATTTT	CASSSLAGGRATDTQYF
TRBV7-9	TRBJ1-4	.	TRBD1	TGTGCCAGCAGCCCCCGACAGGGGGCAGGTGAAAAACTGTTTTTT	CASSPRQGAGEKLFF
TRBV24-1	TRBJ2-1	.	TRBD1	TGTGCCACTACTTCGGACAGGGGGTATGAGCAGTTCTTC	CATTSDRGYEQFF
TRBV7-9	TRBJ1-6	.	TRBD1	TGTGCCAGCATTCCCCGGGACAGTCTCTATAATTCACCCCTCCACTTT	CASIPRDSLYNSPLHF